This passage covers 20 T cell receptor beta chains from one sample sequenced in a study of neurological immune-mediated disorders. MiXCR was run by TCRdb on the 5' RACE reads, yielding one entry per CDR3 protein. This table holds some 70,000 distinct CDR3 sequences, roughly 4.3% found once. The source material was PBMCs. The source is a man aged 30-40 years with multiple sclerosis.

The chain combines TRBV4-1 with TRBJ1-1; no definite D call. Trimming took off 3 bases at V and 4 bases at J, with 21 bases between the two ends. Per germline, CDR1 MGHRA and CDR2 YSYEKL. This CDR3 is 17 amino acids long. CDR3 nucleotides: TGCGCCAGCAGCCACGACGTGAGGCGATTAAAATTCACTGAAGCTTTCTTT. As protein: CASSHDVRRLKFTEAFF.

The rearrangement joins TRBV9 to TRBJ2-2; D might be TRBD1 (5 bases). The V end was cut by 5 bases, the J end by 0 bases, with 8 bases between. The CDR3 loop spans 14 amino acids. Germline loops: CDR1 SGDLS, CDR2 YYNGEE. For the CDR3, the DNA is TGTGCCAGCAGAGGGGCCGCGAACACCGGGGAGCTGTTTTTT. This encodes CASRGAANTGELFF.

This clonotype was seen repeatedly, ten times or more. This chain links TRBV20-1 with TRBJ1-1; TRBD1 might be the D (6 bases). The CDR3 totals 13 residues. Trimming removed 5 bases at V and 4 bases at J, with 14 bases between. Germline lookup yields CDR1 DFQATT and CDR2 SNEGSKA (reference sequence). This CDR3 is CSAPSTGFTEAFF. CDR3 nucleotides: TGCAGTGCTCCTTCAACAGGGTTCACTGAAGCTTTCTTT.

This rearrangement joins TRBV5-1 to TRBJ1-1, with unresolved D. The CDR3 totals 15 residues. Trimming removed 0 bases from V and 2 bases from J, with 11 bases in between. Germline V gene data show CDR1 as SGHRS and CDR2 as YFSETQ. CDR3 DNA: TGCGCCAGCAGCTTGGGGGCAGTGGGAAACACTGAAGCTTTCTTT. Amino acid sequence: CASSLGAVGNTEAFF.

This clonotype was detected only a few times. This chain joins TRBV3-1 and TRBJ2-3; 16 bases line up with TRBD2. The CDR3 consists of 17 residues. V dropped 4 bases and J dropped 4; count of bases not matched to a gene: 5. CDR1 and CDR2 from the germline V gene are LGHDT and YNNKEL (reference sequence). The CDR3 nucleotides are TGTGCCAGCAGCCTGCGCGGGACTAGCGGGGGGGCAGATACGCAGTATTTT. Amino acids: CASSLRGTSGGADTQYF.

This clonotype turned up a few times. This CDR3 reads CASSYHGANTEAFF. The CDR3 nucleotides are TGTGCCAGCAGTTACCACGGGGCCAACACTGAAGCTTTCTTT. This rearrangement joins TRBV6-5 to TRBJ1-1; D might be TRBD1 (5 bases). V dropped 2 bases and J dropped 2 bases, with 9 bases sitting between them. Per the germline V gene, CDR1 is MNHEY and CDR2 is SVGAGI. The CDR3 has 14 amino acids.

The chain has TRBV18 and TRBJ2-1; TRBD1 agrees at 7 bases. CDR1 and CDR2 (germline): KGHSH, LQKENI. The trim removed 1 base at V and 8 bases at J, leaving 5 bases unmatched. CDR3 length: 14 amino acids. The CDR3 sequence is CASSPLTQGDEQFF. In DNA, the CDR3 is TGTGCCAGCTCACCACTGACCCAGGGGGATGAGCAGTTCTTC.

This chain uses TRBV5-1 with TRBJ2-1; no reliable D call. Per germline, CDR1 SGHRS and CDR2 YFSETQ. Trimming removed 4 bases from V and 2 bases from J, with 13 bases in between. This CDR3 has 15 residues. The CDR3 DNA sequence: TGCGCCAGCAGCGCTATAACAGATACCTACAATGAGCAGTTCTTC. Protein product: CASSAITDTYNEQFF.

This clonotype showed up many times. The chain recombines TRBV27 with TRBJ2-3; D gene unclear. Germline V gene lookup returns CDR1 MNHEY and CDR2 SMNVEV (reference sequence). CDR3 size: 17 residues. V lost 0 bases and J 0 bases, leaving 13 bases between the germline ends. The CDR3 nucleotides are TGTGCCAGCAGTTTATCAGTCTATCTACTTAGCACAGATACGCAGTATTTT. Translating gives CASSLSVYLLSTDTQYF.

In its sample, this clonotype was seen many times. The chain carries TRBV3-1 and TRBJ1-2; D call uncertain. CDR1 and CDR2 from the germline V gene are LGHDT and YNNKEL (reference sequence). The CDR3 runs to 14 residues. The V gene lost 3 bases and the J gene lost 2 bases, with 10 bases spanning the gap. CDR3 bases: TGTGCCAGCAGCCACAGCCGGGGAAACTATGGCTACACCTTC. It codes for CASSHSRGNYGYTF.

This clonotype was counted at least ten times. CDR3 loop: CASSPRPSGGPDEQFF. For the CDR3, the DNA is TGCGCCAGCAGCCCCCGGCCTAGCGGGGGTCCGGATGAGCAGTTCTTC. The chain is built from TRBV5-1 and TRBJ2-1, with 10 positions matching TRBD2. Germline loops: CDR1 SGHRS, CDR2 YFSETQ. The length of the CDR3 is 16 residues. Trimming removed 4 bases from V and 8 bases from J; junction bases left unmatched: 12.

This clonotype was counted between two and nine times. The J gene is TRBJ1-1, the V gene TRBV5-1; possible D gene TRBD1, 5 bases. The CDR3 extends over 16 amino acids. From germline, CDR1 is SGHRS and CDR2 YFSETQ. V lost 4 bases to trimming and J lost 0 bases, with 16 bases between them. As DNA, the CDR3 is TGCGCCAGCAGCCCCCTAGGGGAATCATTGAACACTGAAGCTTTCTTT. This translates into CASSPLGESLNTEAFF.

This clonotype was picked up many times. The chain employs TRBV5-1 and TRBJ2-7, with 7 bases that match TRBD1. The CDR3 is made up of 16 amino acids. The trim removed 4 bases at V and 3 bases at J, leaving 13 bases unmatched. Per the germline V gene, CDR1 is SGHRS and CDR2 is YFSETQ. CDR3 in amino acids: CASSRPSGTANYEQYF. The CDR3 DNA follows: TGCGCCAGCAGCCGGCCATCCGGGACAGCAAACTACGAGCAGTACTTC.

This clonotype was seen more than once but under ten times. The rearrangement uses TRBV5-1 and TRBJ1-2; the match to TRBD1 covers 9 bases. J lost 7 bases, V lost 0 bases, and 7 bases had no gene match. Germline loops: CDR1 SGHRS, CDR2 YFSETQ. The CDR3 is made up of 15 amino acids. CDR3 DNA sequence: TGCGCCAGCAGCTTGGGAGAGACAGGGGGAACTGGCTACACCTTC. It specifies CASSLGETGGTGYTF.

This clonotype was seen ten or more times. The V and J genes are TRBV27 and TRBJ2-2, with 9 bases fitting TRBD1. CDR3 size: 18 residues. In germline, CDR1 is MNHEY, CDR2 SMNVEV (reference sequence). V dropped 3 bases and J dropped 6; count of bases not matched to a gene: 14. The CDR3, as DNA: TGTGCCAGCAGTTTTGGGACAGGGTCCAGGCGGAATCCCGGGGAGCTGTTTTTT. Translation gives CASSFGTGSRRNPGELFF.

This clonotype appeared many times. The chain recombines TRBV20-1 with TRBJ1-1; a possible D gene is TRBD1 (5 bases). The CDR3 extends over 14 amino acids. V lost 5 bases, J lost 3 bases, and 16 bases lay in between. CDR1 and CDR2 (germline): DFQATT, SNEGSKA (reference sequence). CDR3 sequence reads: CSARGRYRYTEAFF. CDR3 coding DNA: TGCAGTGCTCGGGGCAGGTATCGGTACACTGAAGCTTTCTTT.

This clonotype was seen ten or more times. The genes are TRBV3-1 and TRBJ1-5; tentative D call: TRBD1 (6 bases). V was shortened by 4 bases and J by 5 bases, with 15 bases between the two germline ends. There are 15 residues in the CDR3. Germline lookup yields CDR1 LGHDT and CDR2 YNNKEL (reference sequence). The CDR3 nucleotides read TGTGCCAGCAGCCGAGGGGCAAGGGGGGATCAGCCCCAGCATTTT. This gives the protein CASSRGARGDQPQHF.

This clonotype has at least ten counts. The J gene is TRBJ2-1, the V gene TRBV7-2, with 10 positions matching TRBD2. This CDR3 spans 14 amino acids. Trimming at V came to 3 bases and at J to 9 bases, leaving 5 bases not matched to a gene. Germline CDR1 is SGHTA and CDR2 is FQGNSA. CDR3 coding DNA: TGTGCCAGCAGCTTTGCTAGCGGGGGTGGTGAGCAGTTCTTC. Translation gives CASSFASGGGEQFF.

This clonotype was detected ten times or more. The chain joins TRBV29-1 to TRBJ1-4, with D uncertain. The CDR3 is made up of 11 amino acids. Trimming stripped 4 bases from V and 15 bases from J, with 15 bases between. Germline V lookup: CDR1 SQVTM, CDR2 ANQGSEA. CDR3 nucleotides: TGCAGCGTTGCGCGCGACGTCGAGATGTTTTTT. Protein: CSVARDVEMFF.

This clonotype has at least ten counts. The rearrangement links TRBV27 to TRBJ1-6; D possibly corresponds to TRBD1 (5 bases). Germline lookup yields CDR1 MNHEY and CDR2 SMNVEV (reference sequence). The CDR3 is 14 residues long. The V and J ends lost 9 bases and 4 bases respectively, with 13 bases between them. CDR3 nucleotide sequence: TGTGCCAGTTCATCAGGGTTTTATAATTCACCCCTCCACTTT. Protein product: CASSSGFYNSPLHF.